This entry lists 3 T cell receptor beta chains sequenced from one sample in a study of response to subunit inactivated influenza vaccine. TCRdb re-analysed the RT-PCR reads in MiXCR, keeping a single row per CDR3 protein. This table has about 780,000 distinct CDR3 sequences, around a sixth appearing once. Specimen: PBMCs from blood, collected 5 days after vaccination. The receptor set was obtained from a man in his fifties or sixties who received an inactivated influenza vaccine.

This clonotype was seen a few times. The rearrangement joins TRBV28 to TRBJ1-5, with a tentative D call TRBD1 (5 bases). Germline loops: CDR1 MDHEN, CDR2 SYDVKM. The CDR3 is 14 residues long. V shed 6 bases and J shed 5 bases, with 14 bases lying between them. CDR3 sequence (DNA): TGTGCCAGCAGCCCGACGGGGGACCATCAGCCCCAGCATTTT. Its protein is CASSPTGDHQPQHF.

CDR3 sequence reads: CASSVGTTASWGEQYF. The CDR3 DNA follows: TGTGCCAGCAGCGTGGGGACCACAGCGTCGTGGGGCGAGCAGTACTTC. The J gene is TRBJ2-7, the V gene TRBV9; D tentatively reads TRBD1 or TRBD2 (5 bases each). Germline lookup yields CDR1 SGDLS and CDR2 YYNGEE. The CDR3 is made up of 16 amino acids. The V end lost 2 bases, the J end lost 6 bases, and 21 bases lay between the germline ends.

The chain's CDR3 is CSALYGRAWAGELFF. CDR3 sequence (DNA): TGCAGTGCACTCTATGGGAGGGCCTGGGCCGGGGAGCTGTTTTTT. The chain employs TRBV20-1 and TRBJ2-2, with 7 bases matching TRBD2. V gave up 6 bases and J gave up 6 bases; unmatched junction bases: 13. Per germline, CDR1 DFQATT and CDR2 SNEGSKA (reference sequence). This CDR3 is built from 15 residues.